This TCR beta chain came from a study of blood T cell repertoires in COVID-19 (TCRdb year 2020). Regarding the complete study: Samples from collaborators originated in the United States, Italy and Spain and spanned both the acute and convalescent phases of COVID-19. Samples were obtained from the ongoing ImmuneRACE study (first 160 participants) and from 1,254 subjects provided by 6 global collaborators. The repertoires were released in a freely available public database intended as a resource for research on the immune response to SARS-CoV-2. Sample metadata almost always included a de-identified subject ID, COVID-19 status, age in years and sex. The dataset comprised deeply sampled blood TCRbeta repertoires from subjects exposed to, actively infected with, or recovered from COVID-19. The material from the prospective study consisted of cDNA or gDNA derived from T cells, B-cell-depleted T cells, or PBMCs. Where available, HLA class I and class II types were obtained from metadata supplied by the sample provider rather than from assay-based typing. The investigation overall reported the following: The quantity of clinical and demographic metadata differed by source and by participant and was supplied without curation.

This clone was seen ten or more times. Its antigen is unknown. One base away there is no much larger clone; base qualities are not given. The collaborating institutions used their own protocols to collect whole blood in K2EDTA tubes. For TCRbeta analysis, collaborators shipped samples as frozen whole blood, isolated PBMCs, or DNA extracted from either of those sample types. According to the germline V gene (reference sequence), CDR1 reads LGHDT and CDR2 reads YNNKEL. V trim: 4 bases; J trim: 4 bases; unmatched bases: 6. The CDR3 covers 15 residues, taking in both the cysteine and the phenylalanine. Of all the DNA, just the CDR3 is kept, 45 bases in frame from base 1. TCRbeta CDR3 regions were amplified from genomic DNA by means of the immunoSEQ Assay, a bias-controlled multiplex PCR. The paper's data handling went like this. Nucleated cell counts per sample were estimated from amplification of reference gene primers within the assay. To quantify the absolute abundance of each unique TCRbeta CDR3 rearrangement, sequence reads were collapsed and filtered. For each sample, productive Simpson clonality was calculated by taking the square root of Simpson's diversity index across productive rearrangements. Held by TCRdb, this immuneACCESS table contains in-frame sequences only and omits some clones. Under half of the omission traces to an unresolved V gene where checked; the cause of the rest is unknown. V and J calls and clone size come straight from that table; D and trimming were deduced from the DNA. The sample table shows over 350,000 clones, and approximately 90% are seen once. The ten biggest clones cover around 4.5% of the sample.

The sequencing sample was made of peripheral blood. The sequence is built from TRBV3-1 (or the pseudogene TRBV3-2) and TRBJ2-2; TRBD1 matches 7 bases in the middle. The sequence came from a woman between 25 and 40 years old with acute or convalescent COVID-19. The CDR3 is CASSPRDRGTGELFF. The bases are TGTGCCAGCAGCCCCAGGGACAGAGGCACCGGGGAGCTGTTTTTT.